One and the same sample provided the 23 T cell receptor beta chains below, sequenced in a study of blood T cell repertoires in COVID-19. The assay was immunoSEQ multiplex PCR, and TCRdb's table has in-frame clones only and misses some. The sample lists over 450,000 clones, 70% to 90% occurring once. Material for sequencing was peripheral blood. These receptors were obtained from a woman in her 50s with COVID-19, enrolled during active disease.

Worth noting for this clone: The sample contains more than one DNA sequence encoding this CDR3. The chain couples TRBV29-1 to TRBJ1-1; no clear D gene. V gave up 6 bases and J gave up 1 base, with 9 bases separating them. This CDR3 is built from 12 residues. Per the germline V gene, CDR1 is SQVTM and CDR2 is ANQGSEA. The CDR3 nucleotides read TGCAGCGTGGAGGCGGGGAACACTGAAGCTTTCTTT. It specifies CSVEAGNTEAFF.

This rearrangement joins TRBV11-3 to TRBJ2-1; no clear D. V was shortened by 1 base and J by 7 bases, with 8 bases between the two germline ends. The CDR3 extends over 13 amino acids. Germline-derived CDR1 and CDR2 are SGHNT and YENEEA. Here the CDR3 DNA reads TGTGCCAGCAGCTTAGGACCAGGAAATGAGCAGTTCTTC. Protein: CASSLGPGNEQFF.

V gene TRBV19 combines with J gene TRBJ1-5, with 8 bases identical to TRBD1. The CDR3 consists of 13 residues. V shed 10 bases, J shed 3 bases, and the junction held 5 bases outside the gene matches. The germline V gene has CDR1 LNHDA and CDR2 SQIVND (reference sequence). CDR3 nucleotide sequence: TGTGCCACCCGGGACAGGAACAATCAGCCCCAGCATTTT. Its translation: CATRDRNNQPQHF.

The chain couples TRBV27 to TRBJ2-7; 11 bases are a match to TRBD2. The V and J ends lost 3 bases and 4 bases, in that order; junction bases with no gene match: 14. The CDR3 has 18 residues. The germline gives CDR1 MNHEY, CDR2 SMNVEV (reference sequence). CDR3 nucleotides: TGTGCCAGCAGTTTGAGGATGTTAGCGGGGGGGTATAAGTACGAGCAGTACTTC. Translated, it gives CASSLRMLAGGYKYEQYF.

V and J are TRBV30 and TRBJ1-1; 7 nucleotides agree with TRBD1. CDR1 and CDR2 (germline): GTSNPN, SVGIG (reference sequence). The CDR3 has 14 amino acids. With V trimmed by 4 bases and J by 0 bases, 5 bases remained unmatched. CDR3 in DNA: TGTGCCTGGAACTTGGGACAGTTGAACACTGAAGCTTTCTTT. Its protein is CAWNLGQLNTEAFF.

The rearrangement joins TRBV19 to TRBJ1-4; D not certain. The V end lost 0 bases, the J end lost 8 bases, and 19 bases lay between the germline ends. This CDR3 region has 17 residues. Germline V CDR1 and CDR2: LNHDA, SQIVND (reference sequence). CDR3 DNA sequence: TGTGCCAGTAGTATAGACAGATGGACGGGATTAGAGGAAAAACTGTTTTTT. This sequence encodes CASSIDRWTGLEEKLFF.

This chain links TRBV6-5 with TRBJ1-4; D is uncertain. With 4 bases removed from V and 10 bases from J, the gap between germline ends came to 13 bases. Germline V gene sequence: CDR1 MNHEY, CDR2 SVGAGI. The CDR3 is 13 amino acids. For the CDR3, the DNA is TGTGCCAGCAGTTCCCTGACAAGCGGAAAACTGTTTTTT. Encoded protein: CASSSLTSGKLFF.

V gene TRBV30 combines with J gene TRBJ2-2, with D possibly matching TRBD1 (7 bases). The CDR3 has 12 amino acids. Germline CDR1 is GTSNPN and CDR2 is SVGIG (reference sequence). V was cut by 4 bases and J by 7 bases, with 10 bases left in between. The CDR3 sequence: CAWTGGSGELFF. Here the CDR3 DNA reads TGTGCCTGGACAGGGGGGAGCGGGGAGCTGTTTTTT.

The rearrangement links TRBV6-6 to TRBJ1-2, with a weak D call TRBD1 (5 bases). Trimming took off 0 bases at V and 8 bases at J, with 16 bases between the two ends. The CDR3 totals 15 residues. Germline V CDR1 and CDR2: MNHNY, SVGAGI (reference sequence). The CDR3: CASSYSEGNLGGYTF. DNA of the CDR3: TGTGCCAGCAGTTACTCGGAGGGGAATCTCGGGGGCTACACCTTC.

This clone showed up just once. The rearrangement links TRBV28 to TRBJ2-5; 14 bases are a match to TRBD2. The ends lost 3 bases at V and 5 bases at J; junction bases unmatched: 5. Germline V CDR1 and CDR2: MDHEN, SYDVKM. The CDR3 length is 16 residues. CDR3 amino acids: CASSFRLAGGRETQYF. CDR3 in DNA: TGTGCCAGCAGTTTCCGACTAGCGGGGGGGAGGGAGACCCAGTACTTC.

J is TRBJ1-1 and V is TRBV10-3; TRBD1 matches 7 bases. The CDR3 runs 15 residues. Trimming removed 3 bases from V and 2 bases from J; junction bases left unmatched: 6. The germline CDR1 and CDR2 sequences are ENHRY and SYGVKD. CDR3 coding DNA: TGTGCCATCAGTGAAGGGGGCGCAGCTAACACTGAAGCTTTCTTT. Protein product: CAISEGGAANTEAFF.

The chain joins TRBV28 to TRBJ2-2; D unclear. The CDR3 length is 12 residues. Between the trimmed V and J ends, which lost 7 bases and 0 bases, there was a span of 3 bases. CDR1 is MDHEN, CDR2 SYDVKM, per germline. CDR3 coding DNA: TGTGCCAGCATTACGAACACCGGGGAGCTGTTTTTT. Translated, it gives CASITNTGELFF.

This clone was picked up one time. This rearrangement joins TRBV7-9 to TRBJ1-2; tentatively, D is TRBD1 (6 bases). The CDR3 contains 15 residues. The V and J ends lost 5 bases and 5 bases respectively, with 18 bases between them. Germline-derived CDR1 and CDR2 are SEHNR and FQNEAQ (reference sequence). In DNA, the CDR3 is TGTGCCAGCAGCCCTACGGGGGGGCCCGCGTATGGCTACACCTTC. Protein sequence: CASSPTGGPAYGYTF.

The chain joins TRBV6-1 to TRBJ1-1; 10 nucleotides align to TRBD1. CDR3 length: 14 residues. Trimming cost V 3 bases and J 5 bases; bases outside gene matches: 3. CDR1 MNHNS and CDR2 SASEGT come from the germline V gene. The CDR3 sequence is CASSDGQGGTEAFF. In nucleotides, the CDR3 is TGTGCCAGCAGTGACGGACAGGGGGGTACTGAAGCTTTCTTT.

This clone was observed a handful of times. The chain is built from TRBV6-6 and TRBJ1-5, with D uncertain. The CDR3 covers 11 residues. Germline CDR1 MNHNY, CDR2 SVGAGI (reference sequence). The V end lost 5 bases, the J end lost 7 bases, and 6 bases lay between the germline ends. CDR3 sequence: CASSPGQPQHF. Here the CDR3 DNA reads TGTGCCAGCAGTCCGGGACAGCCCCAGCATTTT.

This sequence joins TRBV25-1 and TRBJ1-2; D perhaps matches TRBD1 (6 bases). CDR1 MGHDK and CDR2 SYGVNS come from the germline V gene. The CDR3 is made up of 12 amino acids. Between the trimmed V and J ends, which lost 4 bases and 6 bases, there was a span of 9 bases. CDR3 DNA sequence: TGTGCCAGCAGTGCTCAGGGGCATGGCTACACCTTC. Translation gives CASSAQGHGYTF.

This rearrangement joins TRBV6-6 to TRBJ1-1; D remains unclear. Trimming took off 0 bases at V and 3 bases at J, with 8 bases between the two ends. Germline lookup yields CDR1 MNHNY and CDR2 SVGAGI (reference sequence). The CDR3 totals 14 residues. CDR3 residues: CASSYSIQDTEAFF. CDR3 in DNA: TGTGCCAGCAGTTACTCCATCCAGGACACTGAAGCTTTCTTT.

The genes are TRBV5-8 and TRBJ1-1; D is unresolved. V lost 2 bases to trimming and J lost 1 base, with 6 bases between them. This CDR3 has 13 amino acids. CDR1 and CDR2 (germline): SGHTS, YDEGEE. The CDR3 here is CASSFNKNTEAFF. CDR3 coding DNA: TGTGCCAGCAGCTTTAACAAGAACACTGAAGCTTTCTTT.

The chain links TRBV5-5 to TRBJ1-2; TRBD1 is a possible D gene (5 bases). Trimming took 5 bases from V and 6 from J, leaving 17 bases between them. This CDR3 is built from 14 residues. CDR1 is SGHKS, CDR2 YYEKEE, per germline (reference sequence). CDR3 sequence reads: CASSGGWAEDGYTF. The CDR3 bases are TGTGCCAGCAGTGGGGGGTGGGCAGAGGATGGCTACACCTTC.

The chain combines TRBV11-2 with TRBJ2-7; perhaps TRBD2 as D (5 bases). The CDR3 is made up of 14 amino acids. The germline V and J ends were trimmed by 0 bases and 4 bases, with 10 bases remaining between them. The V gene's germline CDR1 is SGHAT and CDR2 FQNNGV. CDR3 protein: CASSLELDLYEQYF. The CDR3 DNA reads as TGTGCCAGCAGCTTAGAACTAGACCTATACGAGCAGTACTTC.

About this clone: This specimen includes other DNA sequences encoding the same CDR3. The chain combines TRBV12-3 or TRBV12-4 with TRBJ2-3, with D perhaps TRBD2 (6 bases). Trimming took 7 bases from V and 6 from J, leaving 8 bases between them. The CDR3 has 11 amino acids. The CDR3 DNA follows: TGTGCCAGCACTCGGGGGGATACGCAGTATTTT. Translating gives CASTRGDTQYF.

CDR3 bases: TGTGCCTGGGGGGCCGTAGGGGGGGCCACAGATACGCAGTATTTT. The encoded protein is CAWGAVGGATDTQYF. The rearrangement joins TRBV30 to TRBJ2-3; D possibly corresponds to TRBD2 (7 bases). Germline V gives CDR1 GTSNPN, CDR2 SVGIG (reference sequence). There are 15 residues in the CDR3. V was shortened by 5 bases and J by 2 bases, with 17 bases between the two germline ends.

Concerning this clone: One junction end disagrees with the germline gene, perhaps due to a read error. The J gene is TRBJ1-2, the V gene TRBV13; the D is unclear. This CDR3 contains 13 residues. CDR1 and CDR2 from the germline V gene are PRHDT and FYEKMQ (reference sequence). Here the CDR3 reads CASSLGPDYGYTF. Written as DNA, the CDR3 is TGTGCCAGCAGCCTAGGACCAGACTATGGCTACACCTTC.